This T cell receptor (beta chain) came from a study of shared clonotypes between healthy human individuals (dated by TCRdb to the early 2020s). At the level of the whole study: The cohort included three men and a couple of women between 18 and 49 years of age. For each donor, CD4 naive and CD4 memory were each run on three plates, CD8 naive on two plates, and CD8 memory on one plate. Blood TCR repertoires of roughly five healthy adults were deeply sequenced to estimate repertoire size and the extent of clonotype sharing between individuals. Different laboratories and diverse techniques were used to prepare libraries and sequence TCR repertoires, to increase sequencing depth and limit assay-specific biases. Each donor's leukapheresis produced roughly between roughly 0.94 and 9.5 billion PBMCs.

Regarding this clone: Which antigen it targets is not known. No per-base quality is available; no much larger clone lies one base away.

Using the deep immunoSEQ assay, multiplex PCR amplified TCR CDR3 regions from genomic DNA. Genomic DNA extracted from each cell subset was distributed evenly over all wells of several immunoSEQ 96-well plates, and each plate served as one replicate. For sorted subsets, 150 to 200 ng genomic DNA, equal to about 30,000 T cell genomes, was loaded into each replicate PCR. Purified libraries were measured with a Qubit 3.0 fluorometer, size-checked on a Bioanalyzer 2100, and measured again with the KAPA Library Quantification kit. Every immunoSEQ 96-well plate was sequenced on a separate single-read 150-cycle Illumina NextSeq 550 flow cell. Processing in the source paper ran as follows. Because the immunoSEQ output included only junctional sequences and no quality scores, the filtering could not be the same as the filtering used for full-length reads. To assign V/J genes and CDR3, sequences were annotated using PyIR, a Python wrapper for IgBLAST v1.9, with IMGT germline references. Reads with weak V/J assignments (E-value above 1e-6), missing CDR3, stop codons, out-of-frame junctions, or ambiguous translated residues were removed. A V3J clonotype was defined by an identical inferred V gene, J gene, and CDR3 amino acid sequence. Percentage overlap between repertoires was computed as shared unique clonotypes divided by the size of the smaller repertoire. RTK rarefaction, the Chao1 estimator, and Recon v2.1 estimates of unobserved clonotypes were used to assess repertoire richness. OLGA was used to compute generation probabilities for all TCRbeta clonotypes that the gDNA method yielded from a few donors. This is the immuneACCESS table as TCRdb keeps it, with only in-frame sequences that have V and J called. A part of the clones is gone; compared with another copy, unresolved V genes explain less than half, and the rest is unexplained. That table is the source of V, J and clone size, and D and trimming were worked out from the DNA. Here the sample has about 2 million clones; about 95% occur a single time. The top ten hold roughly 1.1% of the sample.

Broad study findings and their caveats: When several donors were compared, the shared fraction of clonotypes was about 5.2% for naive CD4, approximately 3.3% for naive CD8, 2% to 2.5% for memory CD4, and around 0.37% for memory CD8. Compared with non-shared clonotypes, the clonotypes found in all four sorted-subset donors had higher generation probabilities. The genetic and exposure-history diversity represented was limited by the small number of donors. Sampling was restricted to blood, and TCR repertoires in tissue are likely to differ from TCR repertoires in blood. Estimated clonotype richness was generally larger for naive than for memory subsets. Pairwise subsampling led to the expectation that sequencing depth would affect the degree of clonotype sharing among donors. Rarefaction of sorted-subset datasets indicated incomplete sequencing despite the large sequencing depth.

The germline V gene (reference sequence) provides CDR1 MNHNY and CDR2 SVGAGI. The CDR3 starts with the cysteine, ends with the phenylalanine, and has 14 residues. Left in the record is the CDR3 DNA by itself, 42 bases read in frame from the first base. The junction carries 17 bases between V and J, which are trimmed by 4 bases and 8 bases respectively. For the CD8 naive samples, CD45RO-negative cells were positively selected for CCR7, yielding a CD45RA+CCR7+ population from which TemRA cells were excluded. The donors were healthy, HIV-negative adults with no recently reported acute infections or vaccinations. Every donor was a Caucasian adult living in Nashville, Tennessee, USA. Blood was obtained by leukapheresis, after which PBMCs were separated by Ficoll-Histopaque density gradient centrifugation and cryopreserved in liquid nitrogen vapor phase. Purity and quantity of every magnetically sorted T cell population were checked by analytical flow cytometry. Genomic DNA was isolated from each sorted fraction and quantified by UV absorbance on a Nanodrop 2000c.

The sequence was obtained from a man between 18 and 35 years old in good health. The chain is encoded by TRBV6-6 joined to TRBJ1-2; TRBD1 is perhaps the D gene, given 5 matching bases. The sequenced sample was naive CD8+ T cells sorted from blood. In the paper's terms, the cell subset or site label means: CD45RA+CCR7+. The nucleotides are TGTGCCAGCAGTTTCACAGGCGAACCCATGGGCTACACCTTC. It is translated as CASSFTGEPMGYTF.